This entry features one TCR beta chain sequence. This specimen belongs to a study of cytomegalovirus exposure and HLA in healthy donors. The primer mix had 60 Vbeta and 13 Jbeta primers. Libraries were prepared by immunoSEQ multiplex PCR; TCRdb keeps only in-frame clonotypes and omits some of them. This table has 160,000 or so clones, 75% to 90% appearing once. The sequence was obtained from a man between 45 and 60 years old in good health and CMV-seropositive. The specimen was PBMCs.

CDR3 nucleotides: TGCGCCAGCAGCTTCCCTACTAGCGGGGGGAATGAGCAGTTCTTC. Residues: CASSFPTSGGNEQFF. The rearrangement uses TRBV5-1 and TRBJ2-1; 12 bases are shared with TRBD2. V lost 2 bases, J lost 7 bases, and 4 bases stayed unmatched. The CDR3 runs 15 residues. Germline CDR1 SGHRS, CDR2 YFSETQ.